This is a list of T cell receptor beta chains from one sample in a study of blood T cell repertoires in COVID-19. Assay: immunoSEQ multiplex PCR; the TCRdb copy retains only in-frame clones and omits some. This table holds some 340,000 clones, 90% found once. The sample was PBMCs or T cells enriched from blood (not recorded which). These receptor sequences come from a woman aged 30 to 39 who had been exposed to COVID-19. Both conserved end residues are part of each CDR3. The D gene is left open where the match is weak. Clone size is not always given. Where it is, it says once, few, many or a class for expanded clones.

TRBJ2-2,-,TRBV4-1,-,TGCGCCAGCAGCCGAGGAGGCTCAAAGCGACTAGCGAACACCGGGGAGCTGTTTTTT,CASSRGGSKRLANTGELFF
TRBJ1-2,TRBD1,TRBV6-5,-,TGTGCCAGCTCATACAGGGGAAAGAACTATGGCTACACCTTC,CASSYRGKNYGYTF
TRBJ2-6,TRBD2,TRBV5-4,-,TGTGCCAGCAGACGGTGGACTAGCCAATTACAAACCTCTGGGGCCAACGTCCTGACTTTC,CASRRWTSQLQTSGANVLTF
TRBJ1-5,-,TRBV4-1,-,TGCGCCAGCAGCCAAGATCCGGCCGGGATTAGCAATCAGCCCCAGCATTTT,CASSQDPAGISNQPQHF
TRBJ1-2,-,TRBV5-1,-,TGCGCCAGCAGCCCTCCTCAGTCGAACTATGGCTACACCTTC,CASSPPQSNYGYTF
TRBJ1-5,TRBD1,TRBV3-1/TRBV3-2,-,TGTGCCAGCAGCCCGGACAGGTATAGCAATCAGCCCCAGCATTTT,CASSPDRYSNQPQHF
TRBJ1-1,-,TRBV4-3,-,TGCGCCAGCAGCCAAGGGGCAGGGATGAACACTGAAGCTTTCTTT,CASSQGAGMNTEAFF
TRBJ2-5,-,TRBV28,once,TGTGCCAGCAGTTCTTCTCCTTTCCAAGAGACCCAGTACTTC,CASSSSPFQETQYF
TRBJ2-5,-,TRBV7-7,once,TGTGCCAGCAGCCCGGCGGTGGGGCGAGCAGAGACCCAGTACTTC,CASSPAVGRAETQYF
TRBJ1-6,TRBD1,TRBV19,few,TGTGCCAGTAGTAGGACAGGGGAATATAATTCACCCCTCCACTTT,CASSRTGEYNSPLHF
TRBJ1-2,-,TRBV9,-,TGTGCCAGCAGCGTTAGCCCGAGCAGGGGTCACTATGGCTACACCTTC,CASSVSPSRGHYGYTF
TRBJ1-1,-,TRBV7-8,-,TGTGCCAGCAGCTGGGCGGGCAAAGAAGCTTTCTTT,CASSWAGKEAFF
TRBJ2-7,-,TRBV4-1,-,TGCGCCAGCAGCCAAGCGGGTAGAGAGCAGTACTTC,CASSQAGREQYF
TRBJ2-1,TRBD1,TRBV12-3/TRBV12-4,-,TGTGCCAGCAGACAGGGGCCGTACAATGAGCAGTTCTTC,CASRQGPYNEQFF
TRBJ2-7,TRBD1,TRBV28,-,TGTGCCAGCAGTACTCCGCGACAGGGGGCCTACGAGCAGTACTTC,CASSTPRQGAYEQYF
TRBJ2-4,TRBD2,TRBV27,-,TGTGCCAGCAGTCCACGGACTAGGGTAAACATTCAGTACTTC,CASSPRTRVNIQYF
TRBJ1-2,-,TRBV3-1/TRBV3-2,-,TGTGCCAGCATGGCAGGGCGACATGGCTACACCTTC,CASMAGRHGYTF
TRBJ1-4,TRBD1,TRBV7-9,-,TGTGCCAGCAGTTCGGACAGGGATTCTGAAAAACTGTTTTTT,CASSSDRDSEKLFF
TRBJ1-1,-,TRBV6-2/TRBV6-3,few,TGTGCCAGCAGTTCCCCCGCCGGGTGGGGAGCGAACACTGAAGCTTTCTTT,CASSSPAGWGANTEAFF
TRBJ2-2,-,TRBV27,-,TGTGCCAGCAGTTTATCACTCTTCGCTTACCTCGCGAACACCGGGGAGCTGTTTTTT,CASSLSLFAYLANTGELFF
TRBJ1-1,-,TRBV5-4,-,TGTGCCAGCAGCTTGTCGTCAGGGATGAACACTGAAGCTTTCTTT,CASSLSSGMNTEAFF
TRBJ2-3,TRBD2,TRBV5-1,-,TGCGCCAGCAGCTCGGGACTAGCGGGGGCTACTAGCACAGATACGCAGTATTTT,CASSSGLAGATSTDTQYF
TRBJ2-3,TRBD2,TRBV6-4,-,TGTGCCAGCAGTGACTCCCTGACTAGCAACGCAGATACGCAGTATTTT,CASSDSLTSNADTQYF
TRBJ1-1,TRBD1,TRBV5-4,-,TGTGCCAGCAGCTTGGCCGGACAGGGGTGGACTGAAGCTTTCTTT,CASSLAGQGWTEAFF
TRBJ2-2,TRBD1,TRBV19,-,TGTGCCAGCAGGGGGCGGCCTACGAACACCGGGGAGCTGTTTTTT,CASRGRPTNTGELFF
TRBJ1-1,-,TRBV18,-,TGTGCCAGCTCACCACAGTTTCATTTTCGCGAGACAGCCAACACTGAAGCTTTCTTT,CASSPQFHFRETANTEAFF
TRBJ2-5,-,TRBV5-4,-,TGTGCCAGCAGCTCCGGCACGGGACTGGAAGAGACCCAGTACTTC,CASSSGTGLEETQYF
TRBJ1-2,TRBD1,TRBV7-2,once,TGTGCCAGCAGCTTAGGTGACAGGGTTGGCTACACCTTC,CASSLGDRVGYTF
TRBJ2-3,TRBD2,TRBV6-5,-,TGTGCCAGCAGAGGGACTACGACTAGCACAGATACGCAGTATTTT,CASRGTTTSTDTQYF
TRBJ1-2,-,TRBV4-1,-,TGCGCCAGCAGCCAAGATCCCAGGGAGGACTATGGCTACACCTTC,CASSQDPREDYGYTF
TRBJ1-2,-,TRBV11-2,-,TGTGCCAGCAGCTTAGATCCGTGGACAGCCAACTATGGCTACACCTTC,CASSLDPWTANYGYTF
TRBJ1-2,-,TRBV7-2,-,TGTGCCAGCAGCTTAAATAAGCAGGGTGGGAGCTACACCTTC,CASSLNKQGGSYTF
TRBJ2-6,TRBD1,TRBV5-1,-,TGCGCCAGCAGCTCGGGAACAGGGGTTCGCTCCTCTGGGGCCAACGTCCTGACTTTC,CASSSGTGVRSSGANVLTF
TRBJ2-1,-,TRBV9,-,TGTGCCAGCAGCTCACAGGGAAGGGAGCAGTTCTTC,CASSSQGREQFF
TRBJ2-4,TRBD1,TRBV9,-,TGTGCCAGCAGCGTCCAGGGGGACATTCAGTACTTC,CASSVQGDIQYF
TRBJ2-7,-,TRBV27,-,TGTGCCAGCAGTTTGGGGCGGTGGCTCGAGCAGTACTTC,CASSLGRWLEQYF
TRBJ1-1,-,TRBV11-2,-,TGTGCCAGCAGCTCTACAGGGACTGAAGCTTTCTTT,CASSSTGTEAFF
TRBJ2-1,TRBD2,TRBV11-3,once,TGTGCCAGCAGCTCGGGACTAGCCTCCTACAATGAGCAGTTCTTC,CASSSGLASYNEQFF
TRBJ1-2,TRBD1,TRBV30,-,TGTGCCTGGAGCCCGGACAGGTACTATGGCTACACCTTC,CAWSPDRYYGYTF